This T cell receptor (beta chain) was sequenced during a study of CD8 T cells in ankylosing spondylitis (dated by TCRdb to 2017 to 2019). In terms of the full investigation: The study set out to find disease-linked TCR variants by profiling T cell receptor beta repertoires in ankylosing spondylitis patients and healthy donors. Peripheral blood was sampled, and synovial fluid was additionally collected from ankylosing spondylitis patients. The full study cohort was made up of about 25 ankylosing spondylitis patients and approximately 100 healthy donors. General conclusions and limits of the study: Some of the motif variants had been reported before in the synovial fluid and blood of reactive arthritis patients, a finding that suggests common disease-initiation mechanisms. Significant enrichment of the disease-linked clones was reported in matched synovial fluid samples from ankylosing spondylitis patients. A TCR beta motif made up of fewer than 10 highly homologous amino acid variants appeared to be characteristic of blood from ankylosing spondylitis patients. A CD8+ phenotype was shown by the disease-linked clones, which were found at relatively low frequencies in peripheral blood.

The instrument given in TCRdb is Illumina HiSeq 2500. Quantitative 5'-RACE with molecular barcodes was the method used to prepare the TCR beta libraries. On the authors' methods: To identify disease-linked TCR variants, a new computational method was used, one built on a probabilistic model of VDJ rearrangement. TCRdb handled the public reads itself, with Q25 trimming in fastp and clone calling in MiXCR, and kept productive beta chains. Rows matching on CDR3 protein sequence are summarized as one entry with the most common DNA and genes. Here the V and J calls rest on TCRdb's processing, not on the authors' analysis. The sample table shows 250,000 to 350,000 distinct CDR3 sequences, and 7% to 9% are seen once. In total, the top ten clones hold 14% to 15% of the sample. Ten or more counts support this clonotype. Its cognate antigen has yet to be identified. Base qualities are not provided; no much larger clone lies one nucleotide away.

The CDR3 has 15 amino acids, counting the end cysteine and phenylalanine. The only DNA kept is the CDR3, 45 bases in frame from the first base. The germline V gene (reference sequence) gives CDR1 as DFQATT and CDR2 as SNEGSKA. Cut back by 1 base and 0 bases, the V and J ends lie 10 bases apart. Sample: blood, either unsorted or a sorted T cell fraction (not recorded which). This TCR was recovered from a male donor with ankylosing spondylitis. The chain is assembled from TRBV20-1 and TRBJ2-1; perhaps TRBD2 is the D gene, with 5 bases matching. At the DNA level, the sequence is TGCAGTGCTAGAGTAGGACTTCTCTCCTACAATGAGCAGTTCTTC. It translates to CSARVGLLSYNEQFF.